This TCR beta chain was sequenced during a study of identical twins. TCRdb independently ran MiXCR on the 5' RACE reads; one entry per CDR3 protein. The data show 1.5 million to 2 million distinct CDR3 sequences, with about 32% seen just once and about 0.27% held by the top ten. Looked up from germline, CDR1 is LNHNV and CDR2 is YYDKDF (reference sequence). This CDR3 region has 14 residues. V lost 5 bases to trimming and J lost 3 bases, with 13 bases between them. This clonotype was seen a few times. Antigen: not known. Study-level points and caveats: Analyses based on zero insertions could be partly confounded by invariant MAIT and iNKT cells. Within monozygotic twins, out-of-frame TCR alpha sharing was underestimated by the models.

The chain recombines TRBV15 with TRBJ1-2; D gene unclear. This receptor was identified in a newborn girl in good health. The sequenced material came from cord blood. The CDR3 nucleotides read TGTGCCACCAGCTATGAAGGACGCGACTATGGCTACACCTTC. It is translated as CATSYEGRDYGYTF.